This T cell receptor (beta chain) was sequenced during a study of regulatory T cells in long-lasting Graves disease. Assembly of TCR beta libraries relied on iRepertoire HTBI primers together with Arm-PCR of CDR3 regions. Via MiXCR, TCRdb re-called the multiplex PCR reads, giving one row per CDR3 protein. The sample lists 400,000 to 500,000 distinct CDR3 sequences; less than 20% were seen once. This clonotype was picked up a small number of times. Time point: newly diagnosed GD, antithyroid drugs for less than 3 months. The authors made the TCR library using RNA they extracted from PBMCs. The V gene's germline CDR1 is LGHDT and CDR2 YNNKEL (reference sequence). The J segment lost 9 bases and the V segment lost 5 bases, leaving 6 bases of the junction unmatched. The CDR3 consists of 14 residues. This sample was also put to use in a study of T cells in Graves' hyperthyroidism and ophthalmopathy. From that report: In patients aged 18 to 65, hyperthyroidism was newly diagnosed, with duration under 2 months.

The clonotype originates from a woman aged 18-35 years with Graves disease. The chain joins TRBV3-1 to TRBJ2-1, with 11 bases fitting TRBD2. This specimen was peripheral blood mononuclear cells (PBMCs), taken at new diagnosis, from a patient treated with antithyroid drugs. In nucleotides, the CDR3 is TGTGCCAGCAGCATGCTAGCGGGGGGCGGTGAGCAGTTCTTC. Protein product: CASSMLAGGGEQFF.